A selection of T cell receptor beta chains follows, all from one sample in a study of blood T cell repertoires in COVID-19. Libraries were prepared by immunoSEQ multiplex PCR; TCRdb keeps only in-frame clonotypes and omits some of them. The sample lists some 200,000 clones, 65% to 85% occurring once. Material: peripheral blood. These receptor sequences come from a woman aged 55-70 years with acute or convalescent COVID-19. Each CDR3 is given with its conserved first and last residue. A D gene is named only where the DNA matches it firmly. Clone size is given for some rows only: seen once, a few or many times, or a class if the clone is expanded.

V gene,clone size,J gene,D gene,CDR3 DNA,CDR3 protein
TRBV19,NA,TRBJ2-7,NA,TGTGCCAGTAGTGTGAGCACCTCCTACGAGCAGTACTTC,CASSVSTSYEQYF
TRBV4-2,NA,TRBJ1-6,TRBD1,TGTGCCAGCAGCCAAGAAAGGACAGGGGGGAATTCACCCCTCCACTTT,CASSQERTGGNSPLHF
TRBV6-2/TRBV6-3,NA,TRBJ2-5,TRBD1,TGTGCCAGCAGTTACTCGGGGAATCCCGCCGGGACAGGGCAGGAGACCCAGTACTTC,CASSYSGNPAGTGQETQYF
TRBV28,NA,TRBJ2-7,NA,TGTGCCAGCAGGGGGAGTGCTACCTACGAGCAGTACTTC,CASRGSATYEQYF
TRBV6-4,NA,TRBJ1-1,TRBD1,TGTGCCAGCAGTGCCGAGGGACAGGGGAGGACTGAAGCTTTCTTT,CASSAEGQGRTEAFF
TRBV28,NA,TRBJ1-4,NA,TGTGCCAGCACCTATTCATGGGGAGAAAGTATTGATGAAAAACTGTTTTTT,CASTYSWGESIDEKLFF
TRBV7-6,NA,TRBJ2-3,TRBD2,TGTGCCAGCAGCTTACGCGGGGGTCAGGCCGATACGCAGTATTTT,CASSLRGGQADTQYF
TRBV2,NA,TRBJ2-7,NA,TGTGCCAGCAGTGATATGGACATAGCATGGTACGAGCAGTACTTC,CASSDMDIAWYEQYF
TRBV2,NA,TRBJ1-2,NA,TGTGCCAGCAGGGTGGGAGGGGCTGACGGCTACACCTTC,CASRVGGADGYTF
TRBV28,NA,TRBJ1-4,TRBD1,TGTGCCAGCAGTTGGACAGGGACACCTAATGAAAAACTGTTTTTT,CASSWTGTPNEKLFF
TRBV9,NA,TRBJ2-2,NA,TGTGCCAGCAGCGTAGTAGAAACCGGGGAGCTGTTTTTT,CASSVVETGELFF
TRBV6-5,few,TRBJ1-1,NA,TGTGCCAGCAGATCCCCGGCGGGAGGGGATACTGAAGCTTTCTTT,CASRSPAGGDTEAFF
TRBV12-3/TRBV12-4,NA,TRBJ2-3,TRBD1,TGTGCCAGCACTGGACAGGGGAAGGGTACGCAGTATTTT,CASTGQGKGTQYF
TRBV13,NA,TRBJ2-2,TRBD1,TGTGCCAGCAGCATGTGGTCAGGGGGTCCCACCGGGGAGCTGTTTTTT,CASSMWSGGPTGELFF
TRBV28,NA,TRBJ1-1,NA,TGTGCCAGCAGTTTCGCCACCTCAGGGTTGAACACTGAAGCTTTCTTT,CASSFATSGLNTEAFF
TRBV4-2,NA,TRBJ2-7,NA,TGTGCCAGCAGCGTAGGAACAGGGAGCCCCTACGAGCAGTACTTC,CASSVGTGSPYEQYF
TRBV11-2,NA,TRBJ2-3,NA,TGTGCCAGCAGCTTAGAGGGTAGCAGCACAGATACGCAGTATTTT,CASSLEGSSTDTQYF
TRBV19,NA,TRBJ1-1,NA,TGTGCCAGTAGTGAGTTTCGTGCGGATTACACTGAAGCTTTCTTT,CASSEFRADYTEAFF
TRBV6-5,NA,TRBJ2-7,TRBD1,TGTGCCAGCAGGCCACAATCTGGGACAGAATACGAGCAGTACTTC,CASRPQSGTEYEQYF
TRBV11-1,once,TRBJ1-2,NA,TGTGCCAGCAGCCGGGGGTCTAGGTCTGGCTACACCTTC,CASSRGSRSGYTF
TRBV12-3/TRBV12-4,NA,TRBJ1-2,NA,TGTGCCAGCAGTTTATTGGGGGCTGGCTACACCTTC,CASSLLGAGYTF
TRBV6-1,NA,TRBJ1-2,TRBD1,TGTGCCAGCAGTGAGAGTCATGGGGGACAGGGTAAAGGCTACACCTTC,CASSESHGGQGKGYTF
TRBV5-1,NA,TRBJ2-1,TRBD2,TGCGCCTCTGGGGCTAGCGGGGTTAGCTCCTACAATGAGCAGTTCTTC,CASGASGVSSYNEQFF
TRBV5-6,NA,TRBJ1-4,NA,TGTGCCAGCAGCCGGGACTACGGAAAACTGTTTTTT,CASSRDYGKLFF
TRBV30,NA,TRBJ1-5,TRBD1,TGTGCCTGGAGCGCTGGGACAGGGCAGCATCAGCCCCAGCATTTT,CAWSAGTGQHQPQHF
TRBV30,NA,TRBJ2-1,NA,TGTGCCTGGAGTGGTACAGGGCTGTCCTACAATGAGCAGTTCTTC,CAWSGTGLSYNEQFF
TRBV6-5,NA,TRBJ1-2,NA,TGTGCCAGCAGTACTTTTAACTATGGCTACACCTTC,CASSTFNYGYTF
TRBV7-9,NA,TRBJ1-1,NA,TGTGCCAGCAGCCAAAGAATGGACGGACGGGGCGGGGGAACTGAAGCTTTCTTT,CASSQRMDGRGGGTEAFF
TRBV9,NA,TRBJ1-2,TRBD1,TGTGCCAGCAGCATCGCAGGGGGAGGCTACACCTTC,CASSIAGGGYTF
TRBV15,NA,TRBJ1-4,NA,TGTGCCACCAGCAGAGATCTGGGGGGGAAACTGTTTTTT,CATSRDLGGKLFF
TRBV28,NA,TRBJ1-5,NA,TGTGCCAGCAACGAGGGAACAAGCAATCAGCCCCAGCATTTT,CASNEGTSNQPQHF
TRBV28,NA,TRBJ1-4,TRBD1,TGTGCCAGCAGCGGACAGGGCAAAGTCGAAAAACTGTTTTTT,CASSGQGKVEKLFF
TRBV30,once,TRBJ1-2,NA,TGTGCCTGCCCCCAGACGCGGCGGGATGGCTACACCTTC,CACPQTRRDGYTF
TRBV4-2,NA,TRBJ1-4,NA,TGTGCCAGCAGCCAGCACCCGGACGGGGGTAATGAAAAACTGTTTTTT,CASSQHPDGGNEKLFF
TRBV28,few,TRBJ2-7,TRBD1,TGTGCCAGCAGGGGGACAGGGTTATACGAGCAGTACTTC,CASRGTGLYEQYF
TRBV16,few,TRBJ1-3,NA,TGTGCCAGCAGCCTAATAGGGGACATCCGAAACACCATATATTTT,CASSLIGDIRNTIYF
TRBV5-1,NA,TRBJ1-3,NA,TGCGCCAGCAGCGCAGGGGTTGGAAACACCATATATTTT,CASSAGVGNTIYF
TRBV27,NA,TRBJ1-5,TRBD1,TGTGCCAGCCGGGACAGACCTTATAGCAATCAGCCCCAGCATTTT,CASRDRPYSNQPQHF
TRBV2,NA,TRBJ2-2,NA,TGTGCCAGCACCTTGGAGGGCAGGGAGCTGTTTTTT,CASTLEGRELFF
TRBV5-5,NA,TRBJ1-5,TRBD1,TGTGCCAGCAGCTTGGCCCAGGGGGCCGGGAATCAGCCCCAGCATTTT,CASSLAQGAGNQPQHF
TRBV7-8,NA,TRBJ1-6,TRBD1,TGTGCCAGCAGCTTAGAGGGCAGGGGGAAAGAACCCCTCCACTTT,CASSLEGRGKEPLHF
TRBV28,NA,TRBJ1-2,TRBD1,TGTGCCACCCGGGGGACAGGTTTCTATGGCTACACCTTC,CATRGTGFYGYTF